The entry below gives a single T cell receptor beta chain sequence along with its context. This clonotype turned up a few times. Its antigen remains undetermined. The record has no base qualities; no much larger clone is one base away. For CDR1 and CDR2, the germline V gene lists SGHVS and FNYEAQ. Inclusive of the bounding cysteine and phenylalanine, the CDR3 is 13 residues long. The sequence is cut down to CDR3 DNA, 39 bases in frame from base 1. Trimming removed 4 bases from V and 2 bases from J, leaving 8 bases between the germline ends. This record belongs to a study of human T cells and chemical hapten exposure (dated by TCRdb to 2020 to 2023). With respect to the entire study: For sensitization, 2% DPC in acetone was applied to a 2 cm by 2 cm area of upper inner arm skin. Throughout the roughly 24-week study period, patients were also given weekly therapeutic DPC doses on the scalp. Patch tests used Finn chambers with 0.01% DPC on the upper back, scored after 6 days by International Contact Dermatitis Research Group standards. The mostly female patient cohort included alopecia areata with under or over 50% scalp involvement, alopecia totalis and alopecia universalis. Libraries were pooled for sequencing, and per-sample TCR yields varied mainly because of small differences in library volumes within the pool. The study tracked peripheral blood TCR repertoire changes in vivo during primary and secondary sensitization to the hapten diphenylcyclopropenone (DPC) in alopecia patients. Blood was sampled from patients pre-sensitization (week 0) and at 2, 6 and about 24 weeks after DPC sensitization. Twenty-nine alopecia patients gave blood for TCR sequencing at one to four time points (pre-sensitization, 2, 6 and 24 weeks). The study at large found these results: Patch test score was positively correlated with the number of PT1 expanded TCRs, with significance at thresholds 8, 16 and 32 but not at 4. Because every patient had alopecia, a presumed autoimmune disease, the patients' immune response might differ from that of healthy individuals. Compared with pre-sensitization or healthy control sets, expanded TCRs formed significantly more large CDR3 similarity clusters, which is consistent with antigen-driven responses. DPC sensitization did not change the number of TCRs with a frequency above 1 in 1000, and there was no evidence of changes in global repertoire structure. After repeated subsampling, the strength of the expansion versus patch-test correlation and the threshold at which it became significant changed.

This sample's time point label indicates: pre-sensitization, week 0. The meaning of the sample's treatment or condition label: therapeutic diphenylcyclopropenone sensitization with weekly scalp DPC. At every patch-test visit, the blood draw took place before the patch test was put on. Eligible patients were aged 18 to 70, diagnosed with alopecia, deemed suitable for DPC therapy, and excluded if pregnant. Unfractionated whole blood was collected in Tempus Blood RNA tubes, and total RNA was extracted from that blood. Receptors were amplified or captured by RACE. The sequencing machine was a NextSeq 500. During library preparation, unique molecular identifiers were attached to individual cDNA molecules so that TCRs could be counted quantitatively and reproducibly. From each blood RNA sample, both TCR alpha and TCR beta chains were sequenced. Per the authors' processing: Samples had a median of around 92,000 TCRs, with a range from roughly 23,224 to 700,000. V, J and CDR3 annotation of the TCR reads was carried out using the Decombinator software suite. Every sample was subsampled to the same number of TCRs (28,000) for the PS versus PT1 abundance plots. TCRs were defined as expanded if absent before sensitization and observed at least eight times at the 2-week time point. Using fastp trimming at Q25 and MiXCR clonotype assembly, TCRdb reanalyzed the public sequencing data and kept in-frame beta chains. One record per CDR3 amino acid sequence lists the most common genes and DNA. The V and J calls were not made by the authors but by TCRdb's processing. The sample records about 110,000 distinct CDR3 sequences, approximately 12% of which are singletons. About 1.6% of the sample rests with the top ten.

The sequence is built from TRBV7-6 and TRBJ2-5; possibly the D gene is TRBD2, per 5 matching bases. The sample consisted of whole blood, taken in connection with sensitization to the hapten diphenylcyclopropenone (DPC). The sequence was collected from a woman aged 50 to 60 with alopecia areata. Some clones in this sample may be carry-over from other donors' samples. The sequenced DNA: TGTGCCAGCAGCTCCGGACTGCAAGAGACCCAGTACTTC. Its translation reads: CASSSGLQETQYF.